This TCR beta chain was retrieved from a study of CD4 T cells in relation to SARS-CoV-2 and coronaviruses (dated by TCRdb to the early 2020s). In the study overall: The full convalescent cohort of around 12 patients had a median age of almost 40 years, ranging from 21 to 72 years. HLA restriction was mapped for shared crossreactive spike epitopes using patient-derived lymphoblastoid cell lines. The roughly twelve convalescent patients included 8 males and 4 females; two subjects were Hispanic. The Adaptive Biotechnologies TCR-sequencing kit was used to sequence samples from a few pre-COVID donors and the naive versus memory experiments, while other data came from Illumina-based sequencing. Memory CD4+ T cell crossreactivity between SARS-CoV-2 and common cold coronavirus spike proteins was assessed at the TCR clonotype level in the study. For other donors in the study, expansion assays were sequenced with a different, Illumina-based TCR-beta assay. What the study reported, not specific to this receptor: Since the crossreactivity analysis centred on spike protein, crossreactivity against other viral proteins was not assessed. Sequencing of naive versus memory cells indicated that the assay detects memory recall responses, not primary responses primed during culture. In around two thirds of donors, memory CD4+ clonotypes turned up that crossrecognized SARS-CoV-2 and at least one common cold coronavirus spike. Significantly weaker SARS-CoV-2-driven expansion was shown by crossreactive clones than by monoreactive clones, consistent with antigenic imprinting. Because no donor provided both pre-pandemic and post-infection samples, tracing the source of pre-existing responses was limited. Small numbers of patients and of tested TCRs were a limitation of the study.

Deep-resolution immunoSEQ TCR-beta sequencing was performed on DNA from uncultured naive and memory CD4+ T cells. Processing in the source paper ran as follows. During preprocessing, nonproductive sequences were removed, as were CDR3s that did not start with C, did not end with F or W, or were shorter than 7 amino acids. Cultured and uncultured naive and memory CD4+ repertoires were searched for previously identified spike- and CEF-reactive CDR3s. Pairwise Levenshtein distance, computed with the stringdist R package after three terminal residues were trimmed from each end, was used as the measure of CDR3 homology. TCRdb mirrors the immuneACCESS table, restricted to in-frame sequences. Some clones are absent from its copies; in checked studies, under half trace to an unresolved V gene, and the reason for the others is unknown. V and J calls and clone size are given by that table; D and trimming were obtained from the DNA. Across this sample there are about 60,000 clones, with about 92% seen only once. The ten most abundant clones make up approximately 0.37% of the sample.

To separate naive from memory CD4+ T cells, cryopreserved PBMCs first underwent CD4 enrichment and then EasySep naive CD4+ T cell enrichment. PBMCs were isolated from leukapheresis product or whole blood by Ficoll-Paque PLUS gradient centrifugation. PBMCs were either used fresh in the expansion assay or cryopreserved at -140 degrees C. The QIAamp Micro DNA Kit was used to extract genomic DNA from the CD4+ T cells. CDR3 length: 13 amino acids, cysteine to phenylalanine. Of the read, only the CDR3 DNA is kept; its 39 bases are in frame from base 1. V is cut by 4 bases and J by 3 bases, and the space between the germline ends is 10 bases. As encoded in the germline V gene, CDR1 is SQVTM while CDR2 is ANQGSEA. As regards this clone: What this receptor recognizes is not known. One base away there is no much larger clone; base qualities are not given.

Sequenced material: naive CD4+ T cells from PBMCs. The cell subset or site label here, explained by the study, means: naive CD4+ T cells isolated by negative enrichment. In this chain, TRBV29-1 is recombined with TRBJ1-5; the D gene lacks a confident call. This sequence originates from an adult with COVID-19. The nucleotide sequence is TGCAGCGTTGTCGTCGGGAACAATCAGCCCCAGCATTTT. It translates as CSVVVGNNQPQHF. With the rest looked up from the reference TRBV29-1 and TRBJ1-5 genes rather than sequenced, the full variable domain is SAVISQKPSRDICQRGTSLTIQCQVDSQVTMMFWYRQQPGQSLTLIATANQGSEATYESGFVIDKFPISRPNLTFSTLTVSNMSPEDSSIYLCSVVVGNNQPQHFGDGTRLSIL.